The rows below give T cell receptor beta chains drawn from one sample of a study of blood T cells in healthy people across ages. TCRdb independently ran MiXCR on the 5' RACE reads; one entry per CDR3 protein. The table lists hundreds of thousands of distinct CDR3 sequences, roughly three fifths of them singletons, with under 30% in the top ten. Sequencing was done on a sample of blood. These receptors originate from a man aged 35 to 55 in good health. The CDR3 runs from the conserved cysteine through the conserved F or W. A D gene is named only where the DNA matches it firmly. Rows give clone size only sometimes, using once, few, many, or a class for an expanded clone.

17,-,-,TRBJ2-6,TRBV19,CASSNAGQSSGANVLTF,TGTGCCAGCTCAAACGCGGGACAATCCTCTGGGGCCAACGTCCTGACTTTC
14,-,-,TRBJ1-6,TRBV3-1,CASSSGRNNSPLHF,TGTGCCAGCAGCTCTGGACGGAATAATTCACCCCTCCACTTT
12,many,-,TRBJ2-3,TRBV12-3/TRBV12-4,CASSLPTDTQYF,TGTGCCAGCAGTTTACCCACAGATACGCAGTATTTT
15,-,TRBD1,TRBJ1-4,TRBV28,CASSPRGTGNEKLFF,TGTGCCAGCAGTCCTCGGGGGACAGGGAATGAAAAACTGTTTTTT
15,-,-,TRBJ2-3,TRBV11-3,CASSLPYRDTDTQYF,TGTGCCAGCAGCTTACCCTACAGGGACACAGATACGCAGTATTTT
15,-,TRBD1,TRBJ1-2,TRBV4-1,CASSHDRGPNRSYTF,TGCGCCAGCAGCCACGACAGGGGGCCAAACCGGAGCTACACCTTC
15,-,-,TRBJ1-3,TRBV4-3,CASSQDLGSGNTVYF,TGCGCCAGCAGCCAAGATCTCGGCTCTGGAAACACCGTATATTTT
13,-,TRBD1,TRBJ1-4,TRBV20-1,CSARDRVVGKLFF,TGCAGTGCTAGGGACAGGGTCGTGGGAAAACTGTTTTTT
14,few,-,TRBJ2-5,TRBV7-9,CASSLGWGQETQYF,TGTGCCAGCAGCTTAGGGTGGGGGCAAGAGACCCAGTACTTC
19,-,TRBD1,TRBJ2-4,TRBV27,CASRSGTGVLRAPKNIQYF,TGTGCCAGCAGATCCGGGACAGGGGTCCTGAGGGCCCCCAAAAACATTCAGTACTTC
15,-,TRBD2,TRBJ2-1,TRBV7-9,CASSPLAGIGNEQFF,TGTGCCAGCAGCCCACTAGCGGGAATTGGGAATGAGCAGTTCTTC
12,-,TRBD1,TRBJ1-2,TRBV10-3,CAISGDRYGYTF,TGTGCCATCAGTGGGGACAGGTATGGCTACACCTTC
12,-,TRBD1,TRBJ2-3,TRBV29-1,CGVAQGADTQYF,TGCGGCGTAGCTCAGGGGGCAGATACGCAGTATTTT
16,-,TRBD2,TRBJ2-1,TRBV12-3/TRBV12-4,CASSLSRLAGGDEQFF,TGTGCCAGCAGTTTAAGTAGGCTAGCGGGAGGGGATGAGCAGTTCTTC
13,-,-,TRBJ2-5,TRBV12-3/TRBV12-4,CASSVVLGETQYF,TGTGCCAGCAGTGTTGTCCTAGGGGAGACCCAGTACTTC
18,-,-,TRBJ1-3,TRBV4-2,CASSQRGGGSDPGNTIYF,TGTGCCAGCAGCCAACGAGGGGGGGGAAGTGACCCTGGAAACACCATATATTTT
16,-,TRBD2,TRBJ2-7,TRBV20-1,CSASSLAGQSSYEQYF,TGCAGTGCTAGTTCGCTAGCGGGCCAAAGCTCCTACGAGCAGTACTTC
17,-,-,TRBJ2-3,TRBV29-1,CSGGKRVLYRSTDTQYF,TGCAGCGGGGGGAAACGGGTACTCTATCGTAGCACAGATACGCAGTATTTT
13,-,-,TRBJ2-5,TRBV20-1,CSAGQTLRETQYF,TGCAGTGCAGGTCAGACGCTAAGGGAGACCCAGTACTTC
13,few,TRBD1,TRBJ2-1,TRBV2,CASSWDRVNEQFF,TGTGCCAGCAGTTGGGACAGGGTCAATGAGCAGTTCTTC
17,-,-,TRBJ2-1,TRBV28,CASSLPKTAVLYNEQFF,TGTGCCAGCAGTCTCCCAAAGACTGCGGTCCTATACAATGAGCAGTTCTTC
16,few,TRBD1,TRBJ2-7,TRBV6-6,CASSYSQGEFSYEQYF,TGTGCCAGCAGTTACTCCCAGGGGGAGTTCTCCTACGAGCAGTACTTC
12,-,TRBD1,TRBJ2-7,TRBV29-1,CSVRDSSYEQYF,TGCAGCGTCCGGGACAGCTCCTACGAGCAGTACTTC
19,-,-,TRBJ1-6,TRBV10-3,CAISDGDRNVIGGAAPLHF,TGTGCCATCAGCGACGGGGACCGGAACGTTATTGGTGGGGCCGCACCCCTCCACTTT
13,once,-,TRBJ1-6,TRBV20-1,CSARAGGNSPLHF,TGCAGTGCTAGGGCGGGTGGGAATTCACCCCTCCACTTT
20,few,-,TRBJ2-1,TRBV2,CASSWPRGRVAGRTTHEQFF,TGTGCCAGCAGTTGGCCCCGGGGCAGGGTCGCGGGCCGGACTACGCATGAGCAGTTCTTC